This T cell receptor beta chain is from a study of blood T cells in healthy people across ages. Many counts were recorded for this clonotype. The antigen is unknown. A second PCR, run for about 7 to 11 cycles, used a sample-barcoded 5' primer plus a J-beta primer mix. Each cDNA molecule was tagged by a template-switch adaptor that had 12 random nucleotides. Via MiXCR, TCRdb re-called the 5' RACE reads, giving one row per CDR3 protein. The sample has roughly 1,500,000 distinct CDR3 sequences; approximately 40% are singletons. Study conclusions and caveats: Among T cells, TCR beta diversity per million cells dropped roughly linearly as age rose. In these data, TCR beta diversity tracked strongly with naive T cell percentage. Long-lived donors exceeded aged donors in naive CD4+ cells and diversity.

The CDR3 is made up of 12 amino acids. The germline CDR1 and CDR2 sequences are SGHTA and FQGTGA. V dropped 9 bases and J dropped 4 bases, with 11 bases sitting between them. This TCR was recovered from a woman aged 18-35 years in good health. The chain is built from TRBV7-3 and TRBJ2-3, with D possibly TRBD2 on 5 matching bases. The material sequenced was blood. CDR3 in DNA: TGTGCCAGTAGCGAGTTCGCAGATACGCAGTATTTT. Translation gives CASSEFADTQYF.